These 17 T cell receptor beta chains were all obtained from the same sample, sequenced in a study of control samples from healthy donors and cancer patients. Clones were read by immunoSEQ multiplex PCR, and TCRdb kept only the in-frame ones, dropping some. The repertoire holds approximately 160,000 clones, with around 90% as singletons. Source material: blood. Source of these receptors: a woman under 40 in good health.

The chain recombines TRBV5-6 with TRBJ1-4; no clear D. V was pared by 1 base and J by 8 bases, with 6 bases between. Per the germline V gene, CDR1 is SGHDT and CDR2 is YYEEEE. The CDR3 runs to 12 residues. The CDR3 DNA reads as TGTGCCAGCAGCTTGATAGGGGAAAAACTGTTTTTT. Amino acid sequence: CASSLIGEKLFF.

CDR3 residues: CSTPFRESQYF. In nucleotides, the CDR3 is TGCAGTACCCCTTTCCGGGAGTCTCAGTACTTC. The gene calls are TRBV20-1 and TRBJ2-4, with D perhaps matching TRBD2 (6 bases). Germline V gives CDR1 DFQATT, CDR2 SNEGSKA (reference sequence). This CDR3 has 11 amino acids. The ends were cut back, 8 bases at V and 12 bases at J, with 17 bases in the middle.

The rearrangement links TRBV3-1 (or the pseudogene TRBV3-2) to TRBJ1-2; D unclear. This CDR3 contains 12 residues. Germline assignment: CDR1 LGHDT and CDR2 YNNKEL (reference sequence). Trimming left V 4 bases short and J 4 bases short, with 7 bases between. The CDR3 nucleotides are TGTGCCAGCAGCCTGGAAGGCTATGGCTACACCTTC. Amino acid sequence: CASSLEGYGYTF.

The rearrangement joins TRBV23-1 to TRBJ1-1, with 7 bases matching TRBD1. TRBV23-1 is an ORF for which the function is uncertain. The V segment lost 0 bases and the J segment 1 base; nucleotides outside the gene matches: 8. This CDR3 has 17 residues. CDR3 DNA: TGCGCCAGCAGTCAATCGATCAGGGGGGAGGAGAACACTGAAGCTTTCTTT. Encoded protein: CASSQSIRGEENTEAFF.

The rearrangement links TRBV11-2 to TRBJ2-2; unclear D gene. CDR3 size: 14 residues. V was clipped by 1 base and J by 4 bases, with 7 bases between them. Germline V CDR1 and CDR2: SGHAT, FQNNGV. The CDR3 bases are TGTGCCAGCAGCTTAGGACTCCTCACCGGGGAGCTGTTTTTT. Residues: CASSLGLLTGELFF. The full variable domain, its missing parts supplied by reference TRBV11-2 and TRBJ2-2, is EAGVAQSPRYKIIEKRQSVAFWCNPISGHATLYWYQQILGQGPKLLIQFQNNGVVDDSQLPKDRFSAERLKGVDSTLKIQPAKLEDSAVYLCASSLGLLTGELFFGEGSRLTVL.

The chain employs TRBV27 and TRBJ2-7; no firm D call. The CDR3 extends over 13 amino acids. Germline V gene data show CDR1 as MNHEY and CDR2 as SMNVEV (reference sequence). Trimming cost V 3 bases and J 4 bases, with 10 bases left between them. This chain's CDR3 is CASSFYQGYEQYF. In DNA, the CDR3 is TGTGCCAGCAGTTTCTATCAAGGGTACGAGCAGTACTTC.

The rearrangement links TRBV6-6 to TRBJ2-7; D gene unclear. The CDR3 sequence is 15 residues long. The germline V and J ends were trimmed by 0 bases and 2 bases, with 11 bases remaining between them. Per germline, CDR1 MNHNY and CDR2 SVGAGI (reference sequence). The CDR3 is CASSYSELPAYEQYF. The CDR3 region has the DNA TGTGCCAGCAGTTACTCAGAGCTCCCCGCCTACGAGCAGTACTTC.

The chain couples TRBV7-8 to TRBJ2-3; D not resolved. The CDR3 covers 14 residues. Germline V gene data show CDR1 as SGHVS and CDR2 as FQNEAQ. Trimming shortened V by 1 base and J by 6 bases, and 11 bases separated the two germline ends. The CDR3 nucleotides are TGTGCCAGCAGCTTAGAGGGTAGCCGTGATACGCAGTATTTT. This sequence encodes CASSLEGSRDTQYF.

This chain uses TRBV10-3 with TRBJ2-7; D remains ambiguous. There are 13 residues in the CDR3. V was clipped by 4 bases and J by 0 bases, with 7 bases between them. Germline CDR1 is ENHRY and CDR2 is SYGVKD. Here the CDR3 DNA reads TGTGCCATCAGTGTTGACCCCTCCTACGAGCAGTACTTC. It translates to CAISVDPSYEQYF.

This chain uses TRBV7-7 with TRBJ1-6; no reliable D call. Looked up from germline, CDR1 is SSHAT and CDR2 is FNYEAQ (reference sequence). The ends were cut back, 7 bases at V and 9 bases at J, with 19 bases in the middle. The length of the CDR3 is 15 residues. For the CDR3, the DNA is TGTGCCAGCATCCACCCCAGAGGTTCTACTTCACCCCTCCACTTT. This encodes CASIHPRGSTSPLHF.

The chain links TRBV2 to TRBJ1-4, with 7 positions matching TRBD1. This CDR3 has 14 amino acids. With 10 bases clipped from V and 8 bases from J, the junction kept 13 bases outside the gene matches. Germline assignment: CDR1 SNHLY and CDR2 FYNNEI. The CDR3 loop reads CAILGTGDGEKLFF. CDR3 DNA sequence: TGTGCCATCCTAGGAACAGGGGACGGAGAAAAACTGTTTTTT.

The rearrangement joins TRBV7-9 to TRBJ2-5, with 9 positions matching TRBD2. The CDR3 length is 15 residues. Germline lookup yields CDR1 SEHNR and CDR2 FQNEAQ (reference sequence). V gave up 1 base and J gave up 5 bases; unmatched junction bases: 5. CDR3 bases: TGTGCCAGCAGCTTAGTACTAGCGGGTGGGGAGACCCAGTACTTC. It yields the protein CASSLVLAGGETQYF.

This chain joins TRBV10-2 and TRBJ2-3, with TRBD2 matching over 13 bases. CDR1 and CDR2 from the germline V gene are WSHSY and SAAADI. The CDR3 is 16 amino acids. V gave up 7 bases and J gave up 1 base; unmatched junction bases: 5. The DNA for the CDR3 is TGCGCCAGCACCAGACTAGCGGGAGGTGGCACAGATACGCAGTATTTT. It is translated as CASTRLAGGGTDTQYF.

This rearrangement joins TRBV5-1 to TRBJ1-1, with 11 bases identical to TRBD1. V lost 2 bases to trimming and J lost 5 bases; unmatched junction nucleotides: 2. The germline V gene has CDR1 SGHRS and CDR2 YFSETQ. There are 14 residues in the CDR3. The CDR3 DNA reads as TGCGCCAGCAGCTTCGGGACAGGGGGGACTGAAGCTTTCTTT. As protein: CASSFGTGGTEAFF.

This rearrangement joins TRBV4-1 to TRBJ1-1; D not certain. Trimming took 0 bases from V and 3 from J, leaving 5 bases between them. This CDR3 contains 13 residues. Per germline, CDR1 MGHRA and CDR2 YSYEKL. Here the CDR3 reads CASSQDGDTEAFF. CDR3 DNA sequence: TGCGCCAGCAGCCAAGATGGAGACACTGAAGCTTTCTTT.

J is TRBJ1-5 and V is TRBV6-2 or TRBV6-3; no firm D call. V lost 4 bases and J 3 bases, leaving 7 bases between the germline ends. Germline CDR1 MNHEY, CDR2 SVGEGT. This CDR3 is built from 13 residues. CDR3 DNA: TGTGCCAGCAGTTTGTGGGACAATCAGCCCCAGCATTTT. Amino acids: CASSLWDNQPQHF.

The chain employs TRBV20-1 and TRBJ2-1; 8 nucleotides agree with TRBD2. The V and J ends lost 3 bases and 4 bases, in that order; junction bases with no gene match: 8. The germline V gene has CDR1 DFQATT and CDR2 SNEGSKA (reference sequence). This CDR3 is 15 amino acids long. The CDR3 nucleotides read TGCAGTGCTAGTAGCACTAGCGGAACTTACAATGAGCAGTTCTTC. This sequence encodes CSASSTSGTYNEQFF.